What follows describes a single TCR beta chain. In germline, CDR1 is SGHAT, CDR2 FQNNGV. Trimming stripped 7 bases from V and 5 bases from J, with 18 bases between. The CDR3 totals 15 residues. This specimen belongs to a study of T cell responses to AZD1222 COVID-19 vaccine. Profiling relied on immunoSEQ multiplex PCR, and the TCRdb table lists in-frame clones only, not all of them. The table shows 110,000 to 150,000 clones, with over 75% occurring only once. The clonotype was recovered from an adult in good health. This sample comprised peripheral blood, obtained on day 0 of AZD1222 vaccination. The J gene is TRBJ2-1, the V gene TRBV11-2, with D tentatively TRBD1 or TRBD2 (6 bases each). CDR3 nucleotides: TGTGCCAGCATGAAGTTCGGGGGCGCGGACAATGAGCAGTTCTTC. Protein product: CASMKFGGADNEQFF.